This T cell receptor (beta chain) was sequenced in a study of blood T cells in healthy people across ages. The CDR3 contains 13 residues. CDR1 is ENHRY, CDR2 SYGVKD, per germline. V was trimmed by 2 bases and J by 5 bases, leaving 7 bases between them. For the second PCR, which ran for 7 to 11 cycles, a sample-barcoded 5' primer and a J-beta primer mix were used. TCRdb processed the 5' RACE reads anew with MiXCR; each CDR3 protein has one entry. This sample has some 1.1 million distinct CDR3 sequences; 35% to 45% occur once, and the top ten carry roughly 13%. Sequenced material: blood. The receptor was derived from a man between 18 and 29 years old in good health. The chain carries TRBV10-3 and TRBJ2-1; no firm D call. CDR3 coding DNA: TGTGCCATCAGTGAGGGGATTAACAATGAGCAGTTCTTC. Translating it yields CAISEGINNEQFF.